This TCR beta chain was retrieved from a study of identical twins. The sample holds a few counts of this clonotype. Via MiXCR, TCRdb re-called the 5' RACE reads, giving one row per CDR3 protein. The sample consists of roughly 570,000 distinct CDR3 sequences, just under 10% of them appearing once. Germline V gives CDR1 SEHNR, CDR2 FQNEAQ (reference sequence). The CDR3 totals 15 residues. V dropped 5 bases and J dropped 0 bases, with 14 bases sitting between them. In addition, the sample was reused for a study of yellow fever vaccine responses in identical twins.

Sequences were obtained from PBMCs. The chain recombines TRBV7-9 with TRBJ2-7; tentative D call: TRBD2 (5 bases). This TCR came from a woman younger than 30 in good health. The CDR3 region is CASSNPRRSSYEQYF. DNA of the CDR3: TGTGCCAGCAGCAACCCCAGGAGGAGCTCCTACGAGCAGTACTTC.